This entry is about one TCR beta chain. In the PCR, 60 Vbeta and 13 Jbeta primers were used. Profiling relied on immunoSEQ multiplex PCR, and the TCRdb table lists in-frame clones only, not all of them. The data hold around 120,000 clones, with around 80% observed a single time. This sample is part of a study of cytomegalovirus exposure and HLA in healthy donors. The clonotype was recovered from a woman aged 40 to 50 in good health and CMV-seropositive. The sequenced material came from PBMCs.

The chain's CDR3 is CASSVKSYDTEAFF. The CDR3 DNA sequence: TGCGCCAGCAGCGTTAAATCCTATGACACTGAAGCTTTCTTT. This chain links TRBV5-1 with TRBJ1-1; D not resolved. The CDR3 spans 14 residues. Germline V gives CDR1 SGHRS, CDR2 YFSETQ. V was pared by 4 bases and J by 3 bases, with 13 bases between.